The 20 T cell receptor beta chains listed next were all sequenced from one sample in a study of blood T cell repertoires in COVID-19 (dated by TCRdb to about 2020). Receptors were amplified or captured by the immunoSEQ multiplex PCR assay. Drawn from immuneACCESS, this table holds only the in-frame rearrangements with V and J called that TCRdb kept. Clones are partly lost; checked studies trace under half to an unresolved V gene and leave the rest unexplained. In this sample the table shows 100,000 to 120,000 clones, about 87% of which occur a single time. The ten largest clonotypes hold 4.6% of the sample. Sequenced material: peripheral blood. The receptors were gathered from a woman in her fifties or sixties with acute or convalescent COVID-19.

The chain carries TRBV28 and TRBJ1-2; D gene unclear. Trimming left V 5 bases short and J 8 bases short, with 9 bases between. Germline-derived CDR1 and CDR2 are MDHEN and SYDVKM. The CDR3 is 11 amino acids. CDR3: CASSNPGGYTF. The DNA of the CDR3 is TGTGCCAGCAGTAATCCCGGGGGCTACACCTTC.

The V gene is TRBV20-1, the J gene TRBJ1-5, with D unclear. The V end lost 3 bases, the J end lost 7 bases, and 10 bases lay between the germline ends. Germline V gene data show CDR1 as DFQATT and CDR2 as SNEGSKA (reference sequence). The CDR3 is 12 residues long. CDR3 residues: CSASYPGQPQHF. The CDR3 bases are TGCAGTGCTAGTTACCCAGGCCAGCCCCAGCATTTT.

The genes are TRBV27 and TRBJ1-2, with 8 bases fitting TRBD1. Looked up from germline, CDR1 is MNHEY and CDR2 is SMNVEV (reference sequence). Trimming cost V 5 bases and J 6 bases; bases outside gene matches: 2. CDR3 length: 12 amino acids. The CDR3 bases are TGTGCCAGCAGTAGACAGGGGAATGGCTACACCTTC. As protein: CASSRQGNGYTF.

The chain joins TRBV10-1 to TRBJ1-1, with TRBD1 matching over 10 bases. From germline, CDR1 is WNHNN and CDR2 SYGVQD (reference sequence). Losses at the gene ends were 0 bases for V and 1 base for J; bases not matched to a gene: 8. This CDR3 spans 18 amino acids. The CDR3 loop is CASSESRGQGIGNTEAFF. The CDR3 DNA follows: TGCGCCAGCAGTGAGTCGCGGGGACAGGGGATCGGGAACACTGAAGCTTTCTTT.

This chain links TRBV21-1 with TRBJ2-1; the table gives TRBD1 as D, unverified against the DNA. TRBV21-1 is reported as a pseudogene. This CDR3 contains 18 residues. CDR3 region: CASSKEGTGGPPDNEQFF. Here the CDR3 DNA reads TGTGCCAGCAGCAAAGAGGGGACAGGGGGTCCGCCAGACAATGAGCAGTTCTTC.

CDR3 region: CASSPGAVGINQPQHF. CDR3 in DNA: TGTGCCAGCTCACCAGGGGCCGTGGGGATCAATCAGCCCCAGCATTTT. This sequence joins TRBV18 and TRBJ1-5; TRBD1 is a possible D gene (5 bases). The CDR3 spans 16 residues. The germline V gene has CDR1 KGHSH and CDR2 LQKENI. Trimming took 2 bases from V and 3 from J, leaving 14 bases between them.

V usage is TRBV7-9 and J usage is TRBJ2-1; TRBD1 might be the D (6 bases). The germline CDR1 and CDR2 sequences are SEHNR and FQNEAQ (reference sequence). With 3 bases removed from V and 4 bases from J, the gap between germline ends came to 13 bases. The CDR3 contains 15 residues. Here the CDR3 reads CASSFFRGRYNEQFF. In nucleotides, the CDR3 is TGTGCCAGCAGCTTCTTCAGGGGTAGGTACAATGAGCAGTTCTTC.

The chain recombines TRBV19 with TRBJ2-5; TRBD1 agrees at 8 bases. The CDR3 has 15 amino acids. Germline V gene lookup returns CDR1 LNHDA and CDR2 SQIVND (reference sequence). J lost 5 bases, V lost 6 bases, and 11 bases had no gene match. CDR3 sequence reads: CASSLGTGGRETQYF. CDR3 in DNA: TGTGCCAGTAGCCTCGGCACAGGGGGTCGGGAGACCCAGTACTTC.

The CDR3 loop is CASSFWSRFANTGELFF. The CDR3 coding sequence is TGTGCCAGCAGCTTCTGGTCTCGGTTCGCGAACACCGGGGAGCTGTTTTTT. This chain links TRBV28 with TRBJ2-2; D gene ambiguous. V was cut by 6 bases and J by 0 bases, with 17 bases left in between. Germline V gene data show CDR1 as MDHEN and CDR2 as SYDVKM. The CDR3 has 17 amino acids.

V gene TRBV28 combines with J gene TRBJ2-1; 9 nucleotides agree with TRBD2. The junction had 9 bases not matched to a gene; V was cut back by 5 bases and J by 7 bases. The CDR3 covers 15 residues. Germline CDR1 is MDHEN and CDR2 is SYDVKM. DNA of the CDR3: TGTGCCAGCAGTCCCGGGGCGCGGGGGGGGAATGAGCAGTTCTTC. It codes for CASSPGARGGNEQFF. The variable domain in full, completed from reference TRBV28 and TRBJ2-1, reads DVKVTQSSRYLVKRTGEKVFLECVQDMDHENMFWYRQDPGLGLRLIYFSYDVKMKEKGDIPEGYSVSREKKERFSLILESASTNQTSMYLCASSPGARGGNEQFFGPGTRLTVL.

V usage is TRBV11-2 and J usage is TRBJ2-1, with D possibly TRBD1 on 5 matching bases. Germline CDR1 SGHAT, CDR2 FQNNGV. This CDR3 has 13 amino acids. Trimming stripped 3 bases from V and 6 bases from J, with 9 bases between. CDR3 sequence reads: CASSLGHLNEQFF. The CDR3 DNA reads TGTGCCAGCAGCTTGGGGCACCTCAATGAGCAGTTCTTC.

V is TRBV29-1 and J is TRBJ1-1; TRBD1 matches 8 bases. CDR1 and CDR2 (germline): SQVTM, ANQGSEA. This CDR3 comprises 11 residues. J was trimmed by 7 bases and V by 5 bases; bases with no gene match: 3. CDR3 sequence: CSVRTGNEAFF. The CDR3, as DNA: TGCAGCGTTCGGACAGGGAATGAAGCTTTCTTT.

The table lists this clone with a count of one. The chain carries TRBV2 and TRBJ1-1; D is undetermined. The germline gives CDR1 SNHLY, CDR2 FYNNEI. Between the trimmed V and J ends, which lost 3 bases and 1 base, there was a span of 18 bases. This CDR3 is built from 17 residues. CDR3 in amino acids: CASSDNTLGGRNTEAFF. The CDR3 DNA follows: TGTGCCAGCAGTGATAACACCCTGGGAGGGCGGAACACTGAAGCTTTCTTT.

The V and J genes are TRBV18 and TRBJ2-7; the match to TRBD2 covers 7 bases. V was clipped by 4 bases and J by 6 bases; unmatched bases: 6. Germline CDR1 reads KGHSH; CDR2 reads LQKENI. CDR3 length: 13 amino acids. CDR3 in DNA: TGTGCCAGCTCACAAAGCGGGGTCGGCGAGCAGTACTTC. Translation: CASSQSGVGEQYF.

Here the CDR3 DNA reads TGTGCCAGCACTCGGAGACCTATGGGCAATCAGCCCCAGCATTTT. Translation: CASTRRPMGNQPQHF. The chain joins TRBV2 to TRBJ1-5; D not certain. Trimming took off 7 bases at V and 2 bases at J, with 15 bases between the two ends. This CDR3 spans 15 amino acids. Germline V gives CDR1 SNHLY, CDR2 FYNNEI.

The chain employs TRBV29-1 and TRBJ1-4; 10 positions match TRBD1. CDR1 and CDR2 (germline): SQVTM, ANQGSEA. This CDR3 comprises 14 residues. The V gene end was trimmed by 4 bases and the J gene end by 8 bases; junction bases not matched to a gene: 7. This chain's CDR3 is CSVGTGTGDEKLFF. The CDR3 DNA reads TGCAGCGTTGGGACCGGGACAGGGGACGAAAAACTGTTTTTT.

This clone was detected only a few times. The gene calls are TRBV6-2 or TRBV6-3 and TRBJ1-5, with D hard to call. Trimming removed 2 bases from V and 11 bases from J, with 10 bases in between. The CDR3 spans 12 residues. Germline lookup yields CDR1 MNHEY and CDR2 SVGEGT. The CDR3 sequence is CASSYAPLAQHF. The CDR3 coding sequence is TGTGCCAGCAGTTACGCGCCTTTGGCCCAGCATTTT.

The gene calls are TRBV28 and TRBJ2-7, with 10 positions matching TRBD1. After removal of 3 bases from V and 0 bases from J, the junction contained 5 bases not matched to a gene. CDR3 size: 16 residues. Germline V gives CDR1 MDHEN, CDR2 SYDVKM. The CDR3 here is CASSLRGTGDSYEQYF. The CDR3 nucleotides read TGTGCCAGCAGTTTGCGAGGGACAGGGGACTCCTACGAGCAGTACTTC.

The V call is TRBV14, the J call TRBJ2-3; 9 nucleotides line up with TRBD1. Trimming cost V 2 bases and J 6 bases; bases outside gene matches: 12. Germline V gene sequence: CDR1 SGHDN, CDR2 FVKESK. The CDR3 spans 17 residues. CDR3 sequence (DNA): TGTGCCAGCAGCCAAACTTACGGGACAGGGAAGAAGGATACGCAGTATTTT. Encoded protein: CASSQTYGTGKKDTQYF.

The V and J genes are TRBV4-3 and TRBJ1-1; TRBD1 is a possible D gene (5 bases). CDR3 length: 14 residues. Germline V gene sequence: CDR1 LGHNA, CDR2 YSLEER. Trimming left V 3 bases short and J 3 bases short, with 11 bases between. The chain's CDR3 is CASSHERRDTEAFF. The CDR3 DNA reads as TGCGCCAGCAGCCATGAACGCAGGGACACTGAAGCTTTCTTT.